This T cell receptor beta chain was observed in a study of blood T cell repertoires in COVID-19. The overall study: Material from acute and convalescent COVID-19 was sourced from the United States, Italy and Spain. From T cells, B-cell-depleted T cells, or PBMCs came the material, which was cDNA or gDNA.

In the original processing: Counts of nucleated cells, estimated from reference gene primer amplification, were obtained. The method was immunoSEQ multiplex PCR; TCRdb's version includes in-frame clones alone and lacks a portion of them. From that table come the V and J calls and clone size; the DNA was used to work out D and trimming. The sample has some 32,000 clones, around nine tenths seen once. The V end was cut by 4 bases, the J end by 8 bases, with 22 bases between. Germline V gene data show CDR1 as SGDLS and CDR2 as YYNGEE. CDR3 size: 16 residues. Sequencing was carried out using peripheral blood. The chain is built from TRBV9 and TRBJ2-1; TRBD2 is a possible D gene (7 bases). The TCR was taken from a human donor in a cohort sampled during active COVID-19. In DNA form, the CDR3 reads TGTGCCAGCAGCATTGGAGGGGGGGCCGATATTTATGAGCAGTTCTTC. Its protein product is CASSIGGGADIYEQFF.